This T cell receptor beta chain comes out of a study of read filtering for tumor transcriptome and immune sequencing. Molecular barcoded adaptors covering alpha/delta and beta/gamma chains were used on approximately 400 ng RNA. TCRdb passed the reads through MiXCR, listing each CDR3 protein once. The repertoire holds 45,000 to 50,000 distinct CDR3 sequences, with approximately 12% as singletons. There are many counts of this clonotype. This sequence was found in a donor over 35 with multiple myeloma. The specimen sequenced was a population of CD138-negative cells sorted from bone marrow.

Here the CDR3 reads CASSSLGLGRDTQYF. CDR3 sequence (DNA): TGTGCCAGCAGCTCACTGGGACTAGGCCGAGATACGCAGTATTTT. The gene calls are TRBV7-2 and TRBJ2-3; 8 nucleotides align to TRBD2. Trimming removed 4 bases from V and 5 bases from J; junction bases left unmatched: 8. The CDR3 sequence is 15 residues long. Germline V gene data show CDR1 as SGHTA and CDR2 as FQGNSA.